Below, 7 T cell receptor beta chains from the same sample are listed, as sequenced in a study of beta chain features in type 1 diabetes. The sequenced template was cDNA made from the entire isolated RNA. Generated by immunoSEQ multiplex PCR, the TCRdb table keeps only in-frame clones and is missing some. The repertoire holds hundreds of thousands of clones, with more than 11% as singletons. The sequencing input was naive CD4+ T cells from blood. Every receptor here comes from a man under 40 in good health.

This chain uses TRBV5-4 with TRBJ2-1; 7 nucleotides match TRBD2. J gave up 8 bases and V 6 bases, and 14 bases lay outside the gene matches. The CDR3 consists of 15 residues. Looked up from germline, CDR1 is SGHNT and CDR2 is YYREEE (reference sequence). The CDR3 nucleotides are TGTGCCAGCAAACTCTCTAGCGGTAGTAGGTATGAGCAGTTCTTC. Translating gives CASKLSSGSRYEQFF.

The chain combines TRBV9 with TRBJ2-3, with 9 bases lining up with TRBD2. The CDR3 sequence is 17 residues long. The V gene's germline CDR1 is SGDLS and CDR2 YYNGEE. Losses at the gene ends were 0 bases for V and 4 bases for J; bases not matched to a gene: 9. The chain's CDR3 is CASSVVGLAGVADTQYF. DNA for the CDR3: TGTGCCAGCAGCGTAGTTGGCTTAGCGGGAGTTGCAGATACGCAGTATTTT.

V usage is TRBV11-3 and J usage is TRBJ2-3; D is perhaps TRBD1 (5 bases). The germline V and J ends were trimmed by 2 bases and 5 bases, with 11 bases remaining between them. Germline-derived CDR1 and CDR2 are SGHNT and YENEEA. The CDR3 sequence is 14 residues long. The CDR3 coding sequence is TGTGCCAGCAGCTTAAGGGGATCAGGAGATACGCAGTATTTT. It specifies CASSLRGSGDTQYF.

This clone has a handful of counts. Given a much more abundant clone one base away, this may be a read error. The chain carries TRBV9 and TRBJ2-5; D unclear. Germline-derived CDR1 and CDR2 are SGDLS and YYNGEE. Trimming cost V 7 bases and J 5 bases, with 3 bases left between them. This CDR3 is built from 9 residues. The DNA of the CDR3 is TGTGCCAGCGGGGAGACCCAGTACTTC. This sequence encodes CASGETQYF. The full variable domain, with the rest looked up from reference TRBV9 and TRBJ2-5, is DSGVTQTPKHLITATGQRVTLRCSPRSGDLSVYWYQQSLDQGLQFLIQYYNGEERAKGNILERFSAQQFPDLHSELNLSSLELGDSALYFCASGETQYFGPGTRLLVL.

V usage is TRBV19 and J usage is TRBJ2-7; the D gene is possibly TRBD1 (6 bases). There are 13 residues in the CDR3. V was pared by 7 bases and J by 0 bases, with 10 bases between. CDR1 and CDR2 from the germline V gene are LNHDA and SQIVND (reference sequence). This CDR3 is CASKGDTSYEQYF. The DNA of the CDR3 is TGTGCCAGTAAAGGGGACACCTCCTACGAGCAGTACTTC.

The chain couples TRBV7-9 to TRBJ2-3; tentatively, D is TRBD1 (7 bases). Looked up from germline, CDR1 is SEHNR and CDR2 is FQNEAQ (reference sequence). The CDR3 spans 14 residues. V lost 10 bases and J 3 bases, leaving 17 bases between the germline ends. The CDR3 DNA reads as TGTGCCAAAGACCAGGGGGGACCTACAGATACGCAGTATTTT. Translating it yields CAKDQGGPTDTQYF.

The chain links TRBV7-8 to TRBJ1-5, with a weak D call TRBD1 (5 bases). Trimming pared 5 bases from V and 5 bases from J, leaving 16 bases between. The CDR3 length is 15 residues. In germline, CDR1 is SGHVS, CDR2 FQNEAQ. The CDR3 coding sequence is TGTGCCAGCAGCGCCAGGGACGGGATTTATCAGCCCCAGCATTTT. This codes for CASSARDGIYQPQHF.